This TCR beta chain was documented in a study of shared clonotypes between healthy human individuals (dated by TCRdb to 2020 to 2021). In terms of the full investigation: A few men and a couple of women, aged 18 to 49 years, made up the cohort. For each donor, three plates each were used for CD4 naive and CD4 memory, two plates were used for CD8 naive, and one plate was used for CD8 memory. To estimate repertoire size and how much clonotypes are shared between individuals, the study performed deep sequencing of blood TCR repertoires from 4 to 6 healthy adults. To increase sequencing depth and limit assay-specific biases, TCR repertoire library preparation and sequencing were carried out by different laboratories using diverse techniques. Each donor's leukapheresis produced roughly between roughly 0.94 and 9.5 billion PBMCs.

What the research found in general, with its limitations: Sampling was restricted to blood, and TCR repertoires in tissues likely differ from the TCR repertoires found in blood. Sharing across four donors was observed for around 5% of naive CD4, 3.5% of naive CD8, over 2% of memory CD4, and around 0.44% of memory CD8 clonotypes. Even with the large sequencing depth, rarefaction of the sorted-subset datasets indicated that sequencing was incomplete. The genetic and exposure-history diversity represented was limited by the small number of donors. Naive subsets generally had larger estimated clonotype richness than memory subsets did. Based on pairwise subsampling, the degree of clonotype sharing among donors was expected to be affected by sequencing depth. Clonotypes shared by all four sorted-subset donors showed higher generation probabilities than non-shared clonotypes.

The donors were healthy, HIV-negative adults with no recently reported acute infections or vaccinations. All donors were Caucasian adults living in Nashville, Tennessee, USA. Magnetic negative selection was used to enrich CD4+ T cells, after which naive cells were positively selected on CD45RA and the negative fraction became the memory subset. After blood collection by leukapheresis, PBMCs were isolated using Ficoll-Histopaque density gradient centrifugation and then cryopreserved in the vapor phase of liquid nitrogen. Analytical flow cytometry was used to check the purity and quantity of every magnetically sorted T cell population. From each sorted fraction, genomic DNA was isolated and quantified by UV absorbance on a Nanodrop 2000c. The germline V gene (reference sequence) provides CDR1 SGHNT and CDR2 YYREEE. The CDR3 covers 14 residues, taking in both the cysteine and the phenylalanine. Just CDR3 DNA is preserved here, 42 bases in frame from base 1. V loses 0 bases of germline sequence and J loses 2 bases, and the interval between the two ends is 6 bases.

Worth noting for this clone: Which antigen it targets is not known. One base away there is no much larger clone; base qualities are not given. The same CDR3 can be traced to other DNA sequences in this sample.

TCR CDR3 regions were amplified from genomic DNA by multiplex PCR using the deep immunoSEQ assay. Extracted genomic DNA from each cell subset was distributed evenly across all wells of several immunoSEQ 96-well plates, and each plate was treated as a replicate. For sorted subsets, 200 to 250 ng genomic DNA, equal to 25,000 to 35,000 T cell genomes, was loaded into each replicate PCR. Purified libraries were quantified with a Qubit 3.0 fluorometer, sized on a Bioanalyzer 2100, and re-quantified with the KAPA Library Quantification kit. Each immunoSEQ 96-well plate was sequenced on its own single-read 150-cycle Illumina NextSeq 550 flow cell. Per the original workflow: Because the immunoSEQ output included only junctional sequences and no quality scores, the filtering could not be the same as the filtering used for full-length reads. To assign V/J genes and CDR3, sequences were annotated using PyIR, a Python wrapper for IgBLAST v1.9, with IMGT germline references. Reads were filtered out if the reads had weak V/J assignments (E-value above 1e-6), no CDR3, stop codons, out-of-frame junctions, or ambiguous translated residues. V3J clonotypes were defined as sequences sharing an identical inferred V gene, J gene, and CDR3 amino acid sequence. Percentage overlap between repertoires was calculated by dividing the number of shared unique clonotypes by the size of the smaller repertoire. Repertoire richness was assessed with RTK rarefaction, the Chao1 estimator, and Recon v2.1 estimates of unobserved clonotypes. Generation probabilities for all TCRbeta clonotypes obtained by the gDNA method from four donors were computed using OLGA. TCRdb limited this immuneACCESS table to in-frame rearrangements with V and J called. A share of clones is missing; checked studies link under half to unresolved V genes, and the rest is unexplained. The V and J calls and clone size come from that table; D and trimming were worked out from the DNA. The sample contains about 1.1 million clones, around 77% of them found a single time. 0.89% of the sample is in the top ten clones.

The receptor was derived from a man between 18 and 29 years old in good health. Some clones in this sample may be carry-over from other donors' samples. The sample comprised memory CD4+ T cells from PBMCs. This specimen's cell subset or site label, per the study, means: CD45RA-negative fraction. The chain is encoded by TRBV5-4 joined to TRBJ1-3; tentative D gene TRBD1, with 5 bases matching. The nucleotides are TGTGCCAGCAGCTTGGGGGGGACTGGAAACACCATATATTTT. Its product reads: CASSLGGTGNTIYF.